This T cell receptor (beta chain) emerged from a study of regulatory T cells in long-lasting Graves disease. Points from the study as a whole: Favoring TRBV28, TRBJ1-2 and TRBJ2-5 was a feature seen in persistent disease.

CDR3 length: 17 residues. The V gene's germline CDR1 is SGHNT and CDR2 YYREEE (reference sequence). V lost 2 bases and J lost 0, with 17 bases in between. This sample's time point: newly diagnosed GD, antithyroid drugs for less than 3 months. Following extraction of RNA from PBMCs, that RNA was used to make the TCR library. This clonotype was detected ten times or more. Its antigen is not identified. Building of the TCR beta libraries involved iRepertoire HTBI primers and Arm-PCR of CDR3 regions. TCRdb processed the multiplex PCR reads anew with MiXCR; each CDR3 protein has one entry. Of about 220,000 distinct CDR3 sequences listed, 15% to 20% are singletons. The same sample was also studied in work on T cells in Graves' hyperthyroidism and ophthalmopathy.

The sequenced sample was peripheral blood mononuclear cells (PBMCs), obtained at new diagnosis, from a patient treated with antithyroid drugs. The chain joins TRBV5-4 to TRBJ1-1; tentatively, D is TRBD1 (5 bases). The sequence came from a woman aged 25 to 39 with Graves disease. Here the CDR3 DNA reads TGTGCCAGCAGCTTTGGGGGGTCAACGGGAATGAACACTGAAGCTTTCTTT. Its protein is CASSFGGSTGMNTEAFF. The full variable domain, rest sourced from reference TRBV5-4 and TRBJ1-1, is ETGVTQSPTHLIKTRGQQVTLRCSSQSGHNTVSWYQQALGQGPQFIFQYYREEENGRGNFPPRFSGLQFPNYSSELNVNALELDDSALYLCASSFGGSTGMNTEAFFGQGTRLTVV.